Listed here are 21 T cell receptor beta chains from one sample, sequenced in a study of cytomegalovirus exposure and HLA in healthy donors. PCR used 60 Vbeta primers and 13 Jbeta primers. The assay was immunoSEQ multiplex PCR, and TCRdb's table has in-frame clones only and misses some. The sample records about 210,000 clones, more than 70% being singletons. The sequencing input was PBMCs. The receptors stem from a boy between 10 and 17 years old in good health and CMV-seronegative.

This clone appeared once. V gene TRBV6-5 combines with J gene TRBJ2-7; D is possibly TRBD1 (6 bases). Germline V lookup: CDR1 MNHEY, CDR2 SVGAGI. CDR3 length: 12 amino acids. Trimming removed 6 bases from V and 7 bases from J, with 13 bases in between. CDR3 DNA: TGTGCCAGCAGCTCGCTCCAGGGGGAGCAGTACTTC. This gives the protein CASSSLQGEQYF.

This chain connects TRBV7-8 to TRBJ2-7; TRBD2 matches at 7 bases. The CDR3 has 14 amino acids. V lost 0 bases and J lost 6; bases outside the gene matches: 5. CDR1 and CDR2 (germline): SGHVS, FQNEAQ. The CDR3 sequence: CASSLARGGGEQYF. The CDR3 coding sequence is TGTGCCAGCAGCTTAGCTCGTGGGGGGGGCGAGCAGTACTTC.

The rearrangement joins TRBV6-5 to TRBJ1-3; TRBD1 matches 9 bases. In germline, CDR1 is MNHEY, CDR2 SVGAGI. Trimming removed 4 bases from V and 3 bases from J; junction bases left unmatched: 7. The CDR3 covers 16 residues. CDR3 DNA sequence: TGTGCCAGCAGTTTTTTGGACAGGGGAAGTGGAAACACCATATATTTT. Amino acids: CASSFLDRGSGNTIYF.

The chain uses TRBV28 and TRBJ2-5; tentatively, D is TRBD2 (6 bases). Germline CDR1 and CDR2: MDHEN and SYDVKM. Between the trimmed V and J ends, which lost 4 bases and 0 bases, there was a span of 18 bases. The CDR3 runs to 17 residues. The CDR3 DNA sequence: TGTGCCAGCAGTTCCCCGGCTGGGAAGCGGGACCAAGAGACCCAGTACTTC. Its protein is CASSSPAGKRDQETQYF.

This chain uses TRBV5-4 with TRBJ2-4; a possible D gene is TRBD1 (7 bases). The CDR3 contains 15 residues. With 7 bases removed from V and 8 bases from J, the gap between germline ends came to 22 bases. Germline CDR1 reads SGHNT; CDR2 reads YYREEE (reference sequence). The CDR3 nucleotides are TGTGCCAGCTTTCGTCAGGGGGGACGGTTTGACATTCAGTACTTC. It encodes CASFRQGGRFDIQYF.

This clone was observed a few times. The chain employs TRBV13 and TRBJ1-1, with D perhaps matching TRBD1 (6 bases). Trimming left V 5 bases short and J 4 bases short, with 14 bases between. Germline CDR1 is PRHDT and CDR2 is FYEKMQ (reference sequence). The CDR3 covers 14 residues. The CDR3 loop reads CASSTTGTPTEAFF. As DNA, the CDR3 is TGTGCCAGCAGCACTACCGGGACACCCACTGAAGCTTTCTTT.

This clone came up a few times. The V call is TRBV6-5, the J call TRBJ2-1; 10 nucleotides line up with TRBD2. This CDR3 comprises 15 residues. Germline assignment: CDR1 MNHEY and CDR2 SVGAGI. Unmatched junction bases numbered 3, after V lost 6 bases and J lost 1 base. The CDR3 loop is CASRVSGGSYNEQFF. DNA for the CDR3: TGTGCCAGCAGAGTTAGCGGGGGGTCCTACAATGAGCAGTTCTTC.

The genes are TRBV11-2 and TRBJ2-5; D is perhaps TRBD1 (5 bases). The J call is doubtful: the DNA matches TRBJ2-7 better. Germline CDR1 is SGHAT and CDR2 is FQNNGV. This CDR3 is 15 amino acids long. The CDR3 sequence: CASSLAHQRGYEQYF. CDR3 nucleotide sequence: TGTGCCAGCAGCTTAGCGCACCAAAGGGGCTACGAGCAGTACTTC.

The chain links TRBV5-4 to TRBJ1-2, with 9 positions matching TRBD1. The CDR3 runs 14 residues. V lost 6 bases to trimming and J lost 6 bases; unmatched junction nucleotides: 9. CDR1 SGHNT and CDR2 YYREEE come from the germline V gene (reference sequence). The CDR3 loop is CASINRGQWDGYTF. The CDR3 DNA reads as TGTGCCAGCATAAACAGGGGGCAGTGGGATGGCTACACCTTC.

The V and J genes are TRBV29-1 and TRBJ2-1, with TRBD2 identical over 8 bases. J was trimmed by 11 bases and V by 6 bases; bases with no gene match: 15. The germline CDR1 and CDR2 sequences are SQVTM and ANQGSEA. CDR3 length: 14 amino acids. Here the CDR3 reads CSVLGASGRYKQFF. CDR3 in DNA: TGCAGCGTCTTGGGGGCTAGCGGGCGGTATAAGCAGTTCTTC.

The genes are TRBV18 and TRBJ2-1; 9 bases map to TRBD1. This CDR3 contains 15 residues. Germline lookup yields CDR1 KGHSH and CDR2 LQKENI. V shed 6 bases, J shed 7 bases, and the junction held 10 bases outside the gene matches. CDR3 residues: CASSSGTGRSNEQFF. The CDR3 DNA follows: TGTGCCAGCTCTTCCGGGACAGGGAGGTCTAATGAGCAGTTCTTC.

This clone has a single count. The chain couples TRBV7-9 to TRBJ1-4, with D possibly being TRBD1 (5 bases). CDR1 and CDR2 from the germline V gene are SEHNR and FQNEAQ (reference sequence). V was shortened by 0 bases and J by 8 bases, with 16 bases between the two germline ends. The CDR3 spans 16 residues. This CDR3 reads CASSLAGRGEAEKLFF. The CDR3 DNA is TGTGCCAGCAGCTTAGCGGGGAGGGGAGAAGCCGAAAAACTGTTTTTT.

The V and J genes are TRBV4-1 and TRBJ2-5, with a weak D call TRBD2 (6 bases). The V and J ends lost 2 bases and 4 bases respectively, with 23 bases between them. There are 18 residues in the CDR3. Germline V gene data show CDR1 as MGHRA and CDR2 as YSYEKL. As DNA, the CDR3 is TGCGCCAGCAGCCAAAGCCGGGCGTCCCTCGGGGGAGGAGAGACCCAGTACTTC. Translated: CASSQSRASLGGGETQYF.

V is TRBV27 and J is TRBJ2-1; TRBD2 agrees at 8 bases. CDR3 length: 14 residues. The ends lost 5 bases at V and 7 bases at J; junction bases unmatched: 7. Per the germline V gene, CDR1 is MNHEY and CDR2 is SMNVEV (reference sequence). The CDR3 reads CASSSSGEINEQFF. CDR3 DNA: TGTGCCAGCAGTAGTAGCGGGGAGATAAATGAGCAGTTCTTC.

The CDR3 region has the DNA TGTGCTAGTGGTTTGAGGAGCCTATTAGGAGGAGGATCTAATCGAGCCTACGAGCAGTACTTC. The encoded protein is CASGLRSLLGGGSNRAYEQYF. V gene TRBV12-5 combines with J gene TRBJ2-7, with D tentatively TRBD2 (5 bases). The CDR3 runs 21 residues. Trimming pared 2 bases from V and 2 bases from J, leaving 31 bases between. Germline-derived CDR1 and CDR2 are LGHNT and FRNRAP.

The chain couples TRBV7-9 to TRBJ2-1, with 8 bases lining up with TRBD2. The V and J ends lost 5 bases and 7 bases, in that order; junction bases with no gene match: 13. The CDR3 is 16 residues long. Germline V gives CDR1 SEHNR, CDR2 FQNEAQ (reference sequence). CDR3 bases: TGTGCCAGCAGCCGCGGGGTGGGCGGGGGGTTGAATGAGCAGTTCTTC. Translated: CASSRGVGGGLNEQFF.

The chain has TRBV5-1 and TRBJ1-3, with D possibly matching TRBD1 (5 bases). The CDR3 length is 16 residues. Looked up from germline, CDR1 is SGHRS and CDR2 is YFSETQ. V was shortened by 3 bases and J by 4 bases, with 17 bases between the two germline ends. Written as DNA, the CDR3 is TGCGCCAGCAGCTGGGGCTCCGGGGGAAGCGGAAACACCATATATTTT. Residues: CASSWGSGGSGNTIYF.

This clone was observed a handful of times. The chain couples TRBV6-1 to TRBJ2-4; 14 bases fit TRBD2. Germline-derived CDR1 and CDR2 are MNHNS and SASEGT. This CDR3 has 18 amino acids. The J segment lost 0 bases and the V segment lost 4 bases, leaving 5 bases of the junction unmatched. CDR3 in DNA: TGTGCCAGCAGTGGACTAGCGGGAGGGAACCTAGCCAAAAACATTCAGTACTTC. Translating gives CASSGLAGGNLAKNIQYF.

This clone was detected once. The chain combines TRBV19 with TRBJ2-5; D uncertain. V was shortened by 1 base and J by 2 bases, with 8 bases between the two germline ends. The CDR3 is 14 residues long. Germline V gene sequence: CDR1 LNHDA, CDR2 SQIVND (reference sequence). CDR3 in DNA: TGTGCCAGTAGTATAGGGAGCGTGCAAGAGACCCAGTACTTC. This sequence encodes CASSIGSVQETQYF. Drawing the rest from reference TRBV19 and TRBJ2-5, the complete variable domain is DGGITQSPKYLFRKEGQNVTLSCEQNLNHDAMYWYRQDPGQGLRLIYYSQIVNDFQKGDIAEGYSVSREKKESFPLTVTSAQKNPTAFYLCASSIGSVQETQYFGPGTRLLVL.

The chain carries TRBV5-1 and TRBJ1-6, with 9 bases that match TRBD1. CDR3 length: 14 amino acids. The germline gives CDR1 SGHRS, CDR2 YFSETQ. V shed 3 bases, J shed 6 bases, and the junction held 1 base outside the gene matches. CDR3 sequence (DNA): TGCGCCAGCAGCTGGGGACAGGGTAATTCACCCCTCCACTTT. Encoded protein: CASSWGQGNSPLHF.

The chain recombines TRBV7-9 with TRBJ2-7, with TRBD2 identical over 7 bases. Germline V gene data show CDR1 as SEHNR and CDR2 as FQNEAQ (reference sequence). V trimming: 0 bases; J trimming: 3 bases; junction bases outside the gene matches: 8. This CDR3 has 16 amino acids. For the CDR3, the DNA is TGTGCCAGCAGCTTAGCCGAGGGGCGGGAGCGCTACGAGCAGTACTTC. It codes for CASSLAEGRERYEQYF.